Presented here are 21 T cell receptor beta chains from one specimen sequenced in a study of a mutant IDH1 vaccine in newly diagnosed glioma. Here immunoSEQ multiplex PCR was the method, and the copy in TCRdb shows in-frame clones only, minus some. The sample holds 92,000 or so clones, 82% seen once. Time point reported: baseline, week 1 (first vaccination visit). Specified treatment: pre-vaccination baseline after standard-of-care therapy. The source material was PBMCs, sampled from a glioma patient treated with radiotherapy, temozolomide or both. The receptors originated from a man aged 40-55 years with glioma. Some clones in this sample may be carry-over from other donors' samples.

The V and J genes are TRBV7-3 and TRBJ1-2, with a possible D match to TRBD1 (5 bases). V dropped 5 bases and J dropped 6 bases, with 19 bases sitting between them. The CDR3 contains 15 residues. Germline assignment: CDR1 SGHTA and CDR2 FQGTGA. The CDR3: CASSLDDRRFDGYTF. The CDR3 DNA sequence: TGTGCCAGCAGCCTAGACGACAGACGTTTTGATGGCTACACCTTC.

This chain uses TRBV9 with TRBJ2-1; D is unresolved. CDR1 and CDR2 from the germline V gene are SGDLS and YYNGEE. The V end lost 1 base, the J end lost 0 bases, and 5 bases lay between the germline ends. This CDR3 has 14 residues. CDR3 nucleotides: TGTGCCAGCAGCGTACTTCACTCCTACAATGAGCAGTTCTTC. Its protein is CASSVLHSYNEQFF. Combining the CDR3 with reference TRBV9 and TRBJ2-1 gives the whole variable domain DSGVTQTPKHLITATGQRVTLRCSPRSGDLSVYWYQQSLDQGLQFLIQYYNGEERAKGNILERFSAQQFPDLHSELNLSSLELGDSALYFCASSVLHSYNEQFFGPGTRLTVL.

V and J are TRBV4-1 and TRBJ2-6, with TRBD1 identical over 8 bases. This CDR3 is built from 20 residues. J gave up 1 base and V 0 bases, and 11 bases lay outside the gene matches. Germline V gives CDR1 MGHRA, CDR2 YSYEKL. The chain's CDR3 is CASSQDRGRLVSSGANVLTF. The CDR3 DNA sequence: TGCGCCAGCAGCCAAGACAGGGGGCGACTTGTATCGTCTGGGGCCAACGTCCTGACTTTC.

The gene calls are TRBV4-1 and TRBJ1-6, with D perhaps matching TRBD1 (5 bases). Trimming took 0 bases from V and 9 from J, leaving 12 bases between them. This CDR3 comprises 15 residues. Germline loops: CDR1 MGHRA, CDR2 YSYEKL. The CDR3 DNA reads as TGCGCCAGCAGCCAAGAACGGGAGGGACGTTCACCCCTCCACTTT. Translated, it gives CASSQEREGRSPLHF.

This chain connects TRBV7-2 to TRBJ1-4; tentative D call: TRBD1 (5 bases). V was shortened by 1 base and J by 11 bases, with 11 bases between the two germline ends. CDR1 is SGHTA and CDR2 is FQGNSA in the germline V gene. This CDR3 region has 13 residues. CDR3 sequence (DNA): TGTGCCAGCAGCTTAGGGGGGACTTGGAAACTGTTTTTT. This sequence encodes CASSLGGTWKLFF. The complete variable domain, with remaining parts taken from reference TRBV7-2 and TRBJ1-4, reads GAGVSQSPSNKVTEKGKDVELRCDPISGHTALYWYRQSLGQGLEFLIYFQGNSAPDKSGLPSDRFSAERTGGSVSTLTIQRTQQEDSAVYLCASSLGGTWKLFFGSGTQLSVL.

This chain uses TRBV7-9 with TRBJ1-6; weak D call: TRBD1 (5 bases). The V gene's germline CDR1 is SEHNR and CDR2 FQNEAQ (reference sequence). Trimming shortened V by 1 base and J by 10 bases, and 8 bases separated the two germline ends. This CDR3 has 13 amino acids. The CDR3 sequence: CASSLVGGSPLHF. CDR3 bases: TGTGCCAGCAGCTTAGTTGGGGGGTCACCCCTCCACTTT.

This clone has only one observation. V and J are TRBV10-3 and TRBJ1-1; D is unclear. This CDR3 is built from 17 residues. V was shortened by 2 bases and J by 1 base, with 17 bases between the two germline ends. Germline V gene sequence: CDR1 ENHRY, CDR2 SYGVKD. The CDR3: CAISEPGIRRRNTEAFF. DNA for the CDR3: TGTGCCATCAGTGAGCCGGGGATACGGAGGAGGAACACTGAAGCTTTCTTT.

The chain has TRBV23-1 and TRBJ2-1; 13 bases are shared with TRBD2. TRBV23-1 is labeled an ORF, and its function is uncertain. There are 18 residues in the CDR3. The junction had 10 bases not matched to a gene; V was cut back by 2 bases and J by 6 bases. CDR3 bases: TGCGCCAGCAGTCAAACTCGGACTAGCGGGGGTTGCACCAATGAGCAGTTCTTC. Protein sequence: CASSQTRTSGGCTNEQFF.

This chain uses TRBV9 with TRBJ2-7; D is undetermined. This CDR3 contains 14 residues. The V end was cut by 0 bases, the J end by 1 base, with 8 bases between. Germline CDR1 and CDR2: SGDLS and YYNGEE. The CDR3 sequence is CASSVASPSYEQYF. DNA of the CDR3: TGTGCCAGCAGCGTAGCGTCTCCTTCCTACGAGCAGTACTTC. The whole variable domain, remainder taken from reference TRBV9 and TRBJ2-7, is DSGVTQTPKHLITATGQRVTLRCSPRSGDLSVYWYQQSLDQGLQFLIQYYNGEERAKGNILERFSAQQFPDLHSELNLSSLELGDSALYFCASSVASPSYEQYFGPGTRLTVT.

V is TRBV7-9 and J is TRBJ1-1; no reliable D call. This CDR3 has 16 amino acids. V lost 1 base to trimming and J lost 6 bases, with 18 bases between them. CDR1 is SEHNR and CDR2 is FQNEAQ in the germline V gene (reference sequence). CDR3 in DNA: TGTGCCAGCAGCTTAGGTATCCGTACGGGTGCCCCTGAAGCTTTCTTT. This translates into CASSLGIRTGAPEAFF.

The rearrangement links TRBV29-1 to TRBJ1-5; D perhaps matches TRBD1 (6 bases). The CDR3 is 14 amino acids. Germline V CDR1 and CDR2: SQVTM, ANQGSEA. V gave up 2 bases and J gave up 9 bases, with 17 bases separating them. The DNA of the CDR3 is TGCAGCGTTGAAAGCGGGCAGGGGAGAGGGCCCCAGCATTTT. Amino acid sequence: CSVESGQGRGPQHF.

The chain employs TRBV30 and TRBJ1-6; no firm D call. V gave up 4 bases and J gave up 8 bases, with 18 bases separating them. The CDR3 runs to 15 residues. From germline, CDR1 is GTSNPN and CDR2 SVGIG (reference sequence). Here the CDR3 DNA reads TGTGCCTGGACCCACGGGCCAAGGGCAGATTCACCCCTCCACTTT. Residues: CAWTHGPRADSPLHF.

The chain is built from TRBV4-1 and TRBJ2-3; tentative D call: TRBD2 (5 bases). CDR1 is MGHRA and CDR2 is YSYEKL in the germline V gene. CDR3 length equals 15 residues. Between the trimmed V and J ends, which lost 1 base and 1 base, there was a span of 9 bases. CDR3 bases: TGCGCCAGCAGCCAAGTGAGGGATCGCACAGATACGCAGTATTTT. Its protein is CASSQVRDRTDTQYF.

The chain combines TRBV7-6 with TRBJ1-6; tentative D call: TRBD1 (6 bases). Trimming removed 5 bases at V and 8 bases at J, with 16 bases between. CDR3 length: 15 residues. Germline assignment: CDR1 SGHVS and CDR2 FNYEAQ. This CDR3 reads CASSPSGQTYSPLHF. CDR3 nucleotide sequence: TGTGCCAGCAGCCCCTCTGGACAGACATATTCACCCCTCCACTTT. The full variable domain, completed using reference TRBV7-6 and TRBJ1-6, is GAGVSQSPRYKVTKRGQDVALRCDPISGHVSLYWYRQALGQGPEFLTYFNYEAQQDKSGLPNDRFSAERPEGSISTLTIQRTEQRDSAMYRCASSPSGQTYSPLHFGNGTRLTVT.

The chain joins TRBV30 to TRBJ1-1; 8 bases map to TRBD1. Trimming cost V 3 bases and J 3 bases; bases outside gene matches: 3. Germline CDR1 reads GTSNPN; CDR2 reads SVGIG (reference sequence). This CDR3 comprises 13 residues. Here the CDR3 reads CAWRGDRHTEAFF. Written as DNA, the CDR3 is TGTGCCTGGAGAGGGGACAGGCACACTGAAGCTTTCTTT.

The J gene is TRBJ1-4, the V gene TRBV6-5, with D unresolved. Germline V gene lookup returns CDR1 MNHEY and CDR2 SVGAGI. V shed 6 bases and J shed 8 bases, with 16 bases lying between them. The CDR3 spans 14 residues. The CDR3 loop reads CASSVKGLREKLFF. The CDR3, as DNA: TGTGCCAGCAGCGTAAAAGGGCTAAGGGAAAAACTGTTTTTT.

This clone was detected a few times. This chain joins TRBV19 and TRBJ1-2; the D gene is possibly TRBD1 (5 bases). CDR1 and CDR2 from the germline V gene are LNHDA and SQIVND (reference sequence). The CDR3 has 14 amino acids. The germline V and J ends were trimmed by 1 base and 8 bases, with 14 bases remaining between them. The CDR3 DNA is TGTGCCAGTAGTATAGTGGGGGGAAGAGCCGGCTACACCTTC. It codes for CASSIVGGRAGYTF.

This chain uses TRBV6-1 with TRBJ1-3; D uncertain. The length of the CDR3 is 17 residues. The germline V gene has CDR1 MNHNS and CDR2 SASEGT. Trimming cost V 4 bases and J 2 bases, with 18 bases left between them. The CDR3 sequence: CASSVRAALDPGNTIYF. As DNA, the CDR3 is TGTGCCAGCAGTGTGAGGGCAGCCCTTGACCCTGGAAACACCATATATTTT.

The chain carries TRBV10-3 and TRBJ1-1; D is perhaps TRBD1 (5 bases). Germline V gene sequence: CDR1 ENHRY, CDR2 SYGVKD. Trimming left V 2 bases short and J 2 bases short, with 9 bases between. CDR3 size: 14 residues. Here the CDR3 reads CAISERQGNTEAFF. For the CDR3, the DNA is TGTGCCATCAGTGAGAGGCAGGGAAACACTGAAGCTTTCTTT.

The rearrangement links TRBV15 to TRBJ1-6; TRBD1 might be the D (6 bases). The CDR3 runs 14 residues. V was shortened by 2 bases and J by 4 bases, with 6 bases between the two germline ends. Germline V gene sequence: CDR1 LNHNV, CDR2 YYDKDF (reference sequence). The CDR3 DNA reads TGTGCCACCAGCAGACAGGGGTATAATTCACCCCTCCACTTT. Its protein is CATSRQGYNSPLHF.

The DNA of the CDR3 is TGTGCCTGGAGTCCTAGGGCAGATACGCAGTATTTT. Translation: CAWSPRADTQYF. The chain combines TRBV30 with TRBJ2-3; D is unclear. This CDR3 spans 12 amino acids. V lost 2 bases, J lost 4 bases, and 7 bases lay in between. Germline values: CDR1 GTSNPN, CDR2 SVGIG (reference sequence).